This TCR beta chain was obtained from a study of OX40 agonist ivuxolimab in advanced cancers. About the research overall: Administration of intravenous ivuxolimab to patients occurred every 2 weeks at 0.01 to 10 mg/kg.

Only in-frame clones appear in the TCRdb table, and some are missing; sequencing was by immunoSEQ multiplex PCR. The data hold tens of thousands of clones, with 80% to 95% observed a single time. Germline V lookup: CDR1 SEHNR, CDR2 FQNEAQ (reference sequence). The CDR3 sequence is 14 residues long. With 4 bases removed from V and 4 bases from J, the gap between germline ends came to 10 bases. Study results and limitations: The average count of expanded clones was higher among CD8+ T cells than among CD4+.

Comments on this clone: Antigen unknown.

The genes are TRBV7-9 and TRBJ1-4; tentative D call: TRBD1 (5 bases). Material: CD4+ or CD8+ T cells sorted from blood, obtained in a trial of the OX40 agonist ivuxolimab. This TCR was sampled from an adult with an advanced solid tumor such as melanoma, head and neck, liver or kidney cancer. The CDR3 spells CASSSRDLNEKLFF. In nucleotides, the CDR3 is TGTGCCAGCAGCTCCCGGGACCTTAATGAAAAACTGTTTTTT.